The text below deals with one TCR beta chain. Germline-derived CDR1 and CDR2 are SGHRS and YFSETQ. With 5 bases clipped from V and 7 bases from J, the junction kept 9 bases outside the gene matches. This CDR3 has 14 amino acids. The source of the sample is a study of shared clonotypes between healthy human individuals. Libraries were prepared by immunoSEQ multiplex PCR; TCRdb keeps only in-frame clonotypes and omits some of them. The sample lists hundreds of thousands of clones, 95% to 98% occurring once. The rearrangement links TRBV5-1 to TRBJ2-5; 9 bases fit TRBD1. The source material was naive CD4+ T cells sorted from blood. As for subset: CD45RA+ positively selected. The TCR originated in a woman aged 30 to 39 in good health. The CDR3 loop reads CASSRNRGRGTQYF. The DNA of the CDR3 is TGCGCCAGCAGTAGGAACAGGGGGCGAGGGACCCAGTACTTC.